This is a list of T cell receptor beta chains from one sample in a study of OX40 agonist ivuxolimab in advanced cancers. Assay used: immunoSEQ multiplex PCR; TCRdb lists only in-frame clones, some missing. The sample has 22,000 or so clones; around 77% are singletons. The input for sequencing was CD4+ or CD8+ T cells sorted from blood, taken in a trial of the OX40 agonist ivuxolimab. Every receptor here comes from an adult with an advanced solid tumor such as melanoma, head and neck, liver or kidney cancer. Each CDR3 is given with its conserved first and last residue. D genes are given only for firm matches. The listing skips clone size in some rows; elsewhere it reads once, few, many or a size class.

clone_size d_call j_call v_call cdr3_nt cdr3_aa
NA NA TRBJ1-2 TRBV9 TGTGCCAGCAGCGTAGGGTACGTAGGCACTAACTATGGCTACACCTTC CASSVGYVGTNYGYTF
few NA TRBJ2-2 TRBV7-3 TGTGCCAGCAGCTTCCCCACCGGGGAGCTGTTTTTT CASSFPTGELFF
NA NA TRBJ2-3 TRBV5-3 TGTGCCAGCAGCCAAGGAAGCGAGCACACAGATACGCAGTATTTT CASSQGSEHTDTQYF
NA NA TRBJ1-5 TRBV7-6 TGTGCCAGCAGCCCCCTCGCCACCAGCAATCAGCCCCAGCATTTT CASSPLATSNQPQHF
NA NA TRBJ1-4 TRBV4-1 TGCGCCAGCAGCCAAGATGGGCGGAGGGAAAAACTGTTTTTT CASSQDGRREKLFF
NA NA TRBJ2-2 TRBV29-1 TGCAGCGTTTCTATATCCGGGGAGCTGTTTTTT CSVSISGELFF
NA NA TRBJ2-7 TRBV11-1 TGTGCCAGCACCTCGGGATACGAGCAGTACTTC CASTSGYEQYF
NA NA TRBJ1-6 TRBV7-6 TGTGCCAGCAGCTTACCCCAGGCGGGGGGCGGCAATTCACCCCTCCACTTT CASSLPQAGGGNSPLHF
NA NA TRBJ1-2 TRBV14 TGTGCCAGCAGCCCCTGGGAGGGGAGCGCTGGGGGCTACACCTTC CASSPWEGSAGGYTF
NA TRBD1 TRBJ2-7 TRBV5-5 TGTGCCAGCAGCCCCACCGGGACAGCCTACGAGCAGTACTTC CASSPTGTAYEQYF
few NA TRBJ1-2 TRBV19 TGTGCCACTTCGACAGCCTATGGCTACACCTTC CATSTAYGYTF
NA NA TRBJ2-4 TRBV29-1 TGCAGCGTTGAAAAGACTACTATAGCCAAAAACATTCAGTACTTC CSVEKTTIAKNIQYF
NA NA TRBJ1-2 TRBV6-6 TGTGCCAGCAGTTACTCGAAAGGGGCGAACTATGGCTACACCTTC CASSYSKGANYGYTF
NA TRBD2 TRBJ2-1 TRBV2 TGTGCCAGCAGTGTCGGGAGGGTGGCGTACAATGAGCAGTTCTTC CASSVGRVAYNEQFF
few NA TRBJ2-2 TRBV16 TGTGCCAGCAGCGAAGGGGATAACACCGGGGAGCTGTTTTTT CASSEGDNTGELFF
NA NA TRBJ1-1 TRBV25-1 TGTGCCAGCAGGCCAGGGGCCCAGGTGGGGAACACTAAAGCTTTCTTT CASRPGAQVGNTKAFF
NA TRBD1 TRBJ1-1 TRBV19 TGTGCCAGTAGCGAACAGGGGTACACTGAAGCTTTCTTT CASSEQGYTEAFF
NA TRBD2 TRBJ2-3 TRBV9 TGTGCCAGCAGCGTAGAAGCGGGGGGAACAGATACGCAGTATTTT CASSVEAGGTDTQYF
NA TRBD2 TRBJ2-7 TRBV11-2 TGTGCCAGCAGCTTCGAGACCGGGACTAGCGGGGGCTACGAGCAGTACTTC CASSFETGTSGGYEQYF
NA TRBD1 TRBJ2-7 TRBV6-1 TGTGCCAGCAGCCAAGACAGGGCCTACGAGCAGTACTTC CASSQDRAYEQYF
NA NA TRBJ2-3 TRBV6-6 TGTGCCAGCTCGCATGGGGGTTTCAGAACAGATACGCAGTATTTT CASSHGGFRTDTQYF
NA TRBD1 TRBJ1-1 TRBV9 TGTGCCAGCAGCTCTAGTTTCGGAGGGGGCGGTGAAGCTTTCTTT CASSSSFGGGGEAFF
once NA TRBJ2-5 TRBV4-3 TGCGCCAGCAGCCAAGGTCCGGAGACCCAGTACTTC CASSQGPETQYF
NA NA TRBJ1-1 TRBV5-5 TGTGCCAGCAGCTTGACCCGTTCTGGCGGGAACACTGAAGCTTTCTTT CASSLTRSGGNTEAFF
NA NA TRBJ2-5 TRBV9 TGTGCCAGCAGCGGGACCGCCCTGGGAGAGACCCAGTACTTC CASSGTALGETQYF
NA TRBD1 TRBJ1-4 TRBV19 TGTGCCAGTAGTAGAGTGGGCCGGGACAGGCCTGATGAAAAACTGTTTTTT CASSRVGRDRPDEKLFF
NA NA TRBJ1-1 TRBV29-1 TGCAGCGTTGACAGGGCATCTAACACTGAAGCTTTCTTT CSVDRASNTEAFF
once NA TRBJ2-1 TRBV15 TGTGCCACCAGGGACAAATCAAACAATGAGCAGTTCTTC CATRDKSNNEQFF
NA NA TRBJ1-1 TRBV6-5 TGTGCCAGCAGTTACTCGTCGGCCGTCCCTGAAGCTTTCTTT CASSYSSAVPEAFF
NA TRBD1 TRBJ1-5 TRBV27 TGTGCCAGCAGCCCCTTCGGGGGACAGGGGTATAGCAATCAGCCCCAGCATTTT CASSPFGGQGYSNQPQHF
NA TRBD1 TRBJ1-3 TRBV29-1 TGCAGCGTTGAGACCGGACAGGGGGCGATTGGAAACACCATATATTTT CSVETGQGAIGNTIYF
NA NA TRBJ2-7 TRBV6-1 TGTGCCAGCAGTGAAGGGGGGGAGCAGTACTTC CASSEGGEQYF
NA TRBD1 TRBJ2-1 TRBV5-1 TGCGCCAGCAGCTTTCCCGGGACAGGGGTCAATGAGCAGTTCTTC CASSFPGTGVNEQFF